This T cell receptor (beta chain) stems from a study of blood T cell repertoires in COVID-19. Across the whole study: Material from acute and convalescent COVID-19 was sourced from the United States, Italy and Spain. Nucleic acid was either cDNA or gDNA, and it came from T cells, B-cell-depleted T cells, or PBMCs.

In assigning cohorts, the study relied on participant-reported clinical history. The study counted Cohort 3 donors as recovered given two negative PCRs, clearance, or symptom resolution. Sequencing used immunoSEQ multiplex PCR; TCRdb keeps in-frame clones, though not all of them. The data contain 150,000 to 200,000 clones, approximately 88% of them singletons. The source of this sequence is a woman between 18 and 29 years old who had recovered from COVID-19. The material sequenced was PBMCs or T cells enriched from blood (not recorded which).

CDR3 in DNA: TGTGCCAGCAGCCCTACAGCGGGCTACGAGCAGTACTTC. Translated, it gives CASSPTAGYEQYF. This chain connects TRBV9 to TRBJ2-7; D might be TRBD2 (6 bases). This CDR3 spans 13 amino acids. Germline values: CDR1 SGDLS, CDR2 YYNGEE. Trimming cost V 4 bases and J 3 bases, with 11 bases left between them.